This TCR beta chain comes out of a study of CD8+ T cells in alopecia areata. Study-wide results and caveats: An increase in clonality over normal scalp was evident in lesional scalp, especially alopecia totalis/universalis.

A single count supports this clone. What it binds is unknown. RNA was extracted and reverse transcribed into cDNA as the sequencing template. Profiled with immunoSEQ multiplex PCR; TCRdb holds only in-frame clones, not every one. Here the sample spans roughly 250,000 clones, roughly two thirds being singletons. V was pared by 5 bases and J by 5 bases, with 15 bases between. Germline loops: CDR1 SGHTA, CDR2 FQGNSA. This CDR3 comprises 14 residues. This sequence joins TRBV7-2 and TRBJ2-5; tentatively, D is TRBD2 (5 bases). The sequence derives from a human donor with alopecia areata. This specimen consisted of CD4+ T cells sorted from blood, obtained at week 0. This chain's CDR3 is CASSQRRRLETQYF. CDR3 nucleotide sequence: TGTGCCAGCAGCCAGAGGCGGAGGCTGGAGACCCAGTACTTC.